This entry concerns a single TCR beta chain. The data belong to a study of blood T cell repertoires in COVID-19. Study background: Samples representing acute and convalescent COVID-19 were sourced from the United States, Italy and Spain.

CDR3 size: 14 residues. Germline V gene sequence: CDR1 SGHTA, CDR2 FQGNSA. V was clipped by 5 bases and J by 4 bases, with 14 bases between them. In the authors' methods: Using reference gene primer amplification, nucleated cell counts were estimated. Profiled with immunoSEQ multiplex PCR; TCRdb holds only in-frame clones, not every one. From that table come the V and J calls and clone size; the DNA was used to work out D and trimming. Here the sample spans about 180,000 clones, around four fifths being singletons. The chain uses TRBV7-2 and TRBJ2-5; D may be TRBD2 (5 bases). The sample comprised peripheral blood. The source is a middle-aged woman with COVID-19, enrolled during active disease. Here the CDR3 reads CASSPGPEAETQYF. CDR3 nucleotides: TGTGCCAGCAGCCCTGGTCCGGAGGCAGAGACCCAGTACTTC.